Here is one T cell receptor (beta chain) with its context. Its target is not known. This specimen belongs to a study of Graves' ophthalmopathy and Graves' hyperthyroidism. About the study: Peripheral blood was obtained at first diagnosis, ahead of any treatment.

The V gene's germline CDR1 is DFQATT and CDR2 SNEGSKA (reference sequence). The CDR3 totals 13 residues. Study-level findings and limits: From stable hyperthyroidism, ophthalmopathy was separated by a 13-signature model with 85% to 90% sensitivity and around 80% specificity.

Scientists amplified the TCR beta CDR3 regions from RNA transcripts. After a first-round RT-PCR with HTBI primers, a second-round multiplex PCR was run. MiXCR, applied by TCRdb to the multiplex PCR reads, yields one record per CDR3 protein. There are approximately 700,000 distinct CDR3 sequences in the sample; roughly two fifths occur only once, and roughly 46% lies in the top ten. The sequence was obtained from an adult man with Graves' ophthalmopathy. V and J are TRBV20-1 and TRBJ2-7; the D gene is possibly TRBD1 (9 bases). The sample consisted of peripheral blood. The CDR3 spells CTIAGQGKYEQYF. CDR3 DNA sequence: TGCACCATAGCGGGACAGGGCAAGTACGAGCAGTACTTC.